This T cell receptor (beta chain) was captured by sequencing in a study of cytomegalovirus exposure and HLA in healthy donors. Looking at the study overall: Of the donors genotyped, several hundred in all, around 77% fell in the Caucasian-associated ancestry cluster. General study findings and limits: In presence/absence analyses, roughly uniform sequencing depth across donors was assumed. Analyzed later, association rates of TCRs varied across HLA loci, with DRB1 most and HLA-C fewest.

V lost 7 bases and J lost 3, with 11 bases in between. CDR3 length: 14 residues. Germline CDR1 and CDR2: SGDLS and YYNGEE. About this clone: Its antigen is as yet unknown.

This PCR relied on a set of 60 Vbeta primers and 13 Jbeta primers. Assay: immunoSEQ multiplex PCR; the TCRdb copy retains only in-frame clones and omits some. The sample contains tens of thousands of clones, over 70% of which appear only once. Although they were nominally healthy when sampled, donors likely had unrecorded immune exposures. The chain combines TRBV9 with TRBJ2-6; a weak D match, TRBD2 (5 bases). The origin of this receptor is a man in his 60s in good health and CMV-seropositive. The material sequenced was PBMCs. The CDR3 DNA reads as TGTGCCAGCCACCGAGGGATTGGGGCCAACGTCCTGACTTTC. This encodes CASHRGIGANVLTF.